This T cell receptor (beta chain) was documented in a study of technical replicates of blood from a few donors. This table comes from immunoSEQ multiplex PCR, and its TCRdb copy is limited to in-frame clones, with some not included. The sample has approximately 76,000 clones; 90% to 95% are singletons. There are 14 residues in the CDR3. Trimming took 6 bases from V and 3 from J; bases not matched to a gene: 6. Germline CDR1 is MDHEN and CDR2 is SYDVKM. The sequence was collected from a human donor in good health. The chain employs TRBV28 and TRBJ2-7; 9 bases match TRBD2. Specimen: T cells isolated from PBMCs. The CDR3 spells CASRPPAGGYEQYF. Here the CDR3 DNA reads TGTGCCAGCAGACCCCCAGCGGGGGGCTACGAGCAGTACTTC.